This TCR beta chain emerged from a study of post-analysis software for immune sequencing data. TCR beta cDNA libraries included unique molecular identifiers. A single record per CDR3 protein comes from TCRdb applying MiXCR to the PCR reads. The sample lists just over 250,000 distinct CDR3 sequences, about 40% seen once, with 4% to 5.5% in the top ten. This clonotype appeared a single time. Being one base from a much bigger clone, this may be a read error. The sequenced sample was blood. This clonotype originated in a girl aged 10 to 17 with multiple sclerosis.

In nucleotides, the CDR3 is TGTGCCGCCAGCAGATCAACAGGGGGCCAGGGGACCCAGTACTTC. This sequence encodes CAASRSTGGQGTQYF. The genes are TRBV15 and TRBJ2-5, with 9 bases that match TRBD1. Germline CDR1 LNHNV, CDR2 YYDKDF (reference sequence). The length of the CDR3 is 15 residues.